A single T cell receptor beta chain is shown here with its context. Original data processing: From reference gene primer amplification, estimates of nucleated cell counts were derived. This table comes from immunoSEQ multiplex PCR, and its TCRdb copy is limited to in-frame clones, with some not included. D and trimming come from the DNA, and the V and J calls and clone size come from that table. Found here are 120,000 or so clones, over 80% of them singletons; the top ten hold about 10%. This sample stems from a study of blood T cell repertoires in COVID-19. Overall study context: Sites across the United States, Italy and Spain contributed samples from acute and convalescent COVID-19. PBMCs, B-cell-depleted T cells, or T cells were the source of the cDNA or gDNA that made up the material.

From germline, CDR1 is LGHDT and CDR2 YNNKEL (reference sequence). V lost 2 bases to trimming and J lost 3 bases; unmatched junction nucleotides: 4. This CDR3 spans 15 amino acids. Sequencing was done on a sample of peripheral blood. The V and J genes are TRBV3-1 (or the pseudogene TRBV3-2) and TRBJ1-5, with 7 bases lining up with TRBD1. The origin of this receptor is a man between 60 and 75 years old with acute or convalescent COVID-19. The CDR3 region has the DNA TGTGCCAGCAGCCAAATGGGACAGCACAATCAGCCCCAGCATTTT. This encodes CASSQMGQHNQPQHF.